What follows are 21 T cell receptor beta chains derived from one specimen sequenced in a study of monozygotic twins with inflammatory bowel disease. TCRdb re-called the 5' RACE reads; one entry per CDR3 protein, DNA not given. The sample is made up of roughly 330,000 distinct CDR3 sequences, and the top ten hold roughly 2% of it. The sequenced sample consisted of blood. These receptors were collected from a human donor with ulcerative colitis or Crohn's disease, or a healthy co-twin of an affected twin (not recorded which).

The chain is built from TRBV5-1 and TRBJ2-3; absent DNA, TCRdb's TRBD1 call cannot be checked. The germline gives CDR1 SGHRS, CDR2 YFSETQ. This CDR3 region has 14 residues. The CDR3 spells CASSLGGAADTQYF. Full variable domain (outside the CDR3, taken from reference TRBV5-1 and TRBJ2-3): KAGVTQTPRYLIKTRGQQVTLSCSPISGHRSVSWYQQTPGQGLQFLFEYFSETQRNKGNFPGRFSGRQFSNSRSEMNVSTLELGDSALYLCASSLGGAADTQYFGPGTRLTVL.

The chain joins TRBV20-1 to TRBJ1-1; the TRBD1 assignment by TCRdb is unverifiable without DNA. There are 18 residues in the CDR3. CDR1 DFQATT and CDR2 SNEGSKA come from the germline V gene (reference sequence). The CDR3 here is CSARDRGRGVIRNTEAFF.

The chain links TRBV19 to TRBJ1-5; with no DNA, the TCRdb D assignment of TRBD1 cannot be verified. The CDR3 has 16 amino acids. Germline CDR1 is LNHDA and CDR2 is SQIVND (reference sequence). This CDR3 reads CASSIQGRPGDQPQHF.

The genes are TRBV28 and TRBJ2-7; TCRdb designates TRBD1, a call that cannot be tested without DNA. Germline V gene sequence: CDR1 MDHEN, CDR2 SYDVKM. The CDR3 is 13 residues long. The CDR3: CAILRQGDYEQYF.

This sequence joins TRBV20-1 and TRBJ1-3; TCRdb's assignment of TRBD1 cannot be checked, as there is no DNA. CDR3 length: 13 residues. CDR1 DFQATT and CDR2 SNEGSKA come from the germline V gene (reference sequence). The CDR3 loop reads CSARGGTGNTIYF.

The chain links TRBV4-1 to TRBJ2-7; lacking DNA, the TRBD2 call made by TCRdb goes unchecked. The CDR3 has 15 amino acids. Germline V gene sequence: CDR1 MGHRA, CDR2 YSYEKL. The CDR3 is CASSQTLAGIYEQYF.

The chain carries TRBV5-1 and TRBJ2-5; TCRdb proposes TRBD1, but this gene call is untestable without DNA. There are 15 residues in the CDR3. CDR1 and CDR2 from the germline V gene are SGHRS and YFSETQ. The CDR3 spells CASSFRAGVRETQYF.

V usage is TRBV25-1 and J usage is TRBJ2-7; the TRBD1 assignment by TCRdb is unverifiable without DNA. The CDR3 contains 15 residues. Germline values: CDR1 MGHDK, CDR2 SYGVNS. The CDR3 reads CASSEGQGGTYEQYF.

The chain combines TRBV6-5 with TRBJ2-7; the TRBD2 assignment by TCRdb is unverifiable without DNA. This CDR3 is 13 amino acids long. Germline CDR1 reads MNHEY; CDR2 reads SVGAGI. The CDR3: CASSYRGLREQYF.

This chain joins TRBV20-1 and TRBJ1-5; the TCRdb call, TRBD1, lacks DNA for checking. The CDR3 sequence is 13 residues long. Germline V gives CDR1 DFQATT, CDR2 SNEGSKA (reference sequence). The chain's CDR3 is CSARMGVGWPQHF.

The chain has TRBV20-1 and TRBJ2-7; the D call of TRBD1 rests on TCRdb alone, since no DNA is present to check it. CDR1 and CDR2 from the germline V gene are DFQATT and SNEGSKA (reference sequence). The CDR3 is 15 amino acids. The CDR3 here is CSAIKPGTGYYEQYF.

V is TRBV5-1 and J is TRBJ2-6; the TCRdb call, TRBD2, lacks DNA for checking. Germline V lookup: CDR1 SGHRS, CDR2 YFSETQ. The CDR3 covers 18 residues. The CDR3 sequence is CASSLERAGPTGANVLTF.

J is TRBJ1-6 and V is TRBV7-3; the D gene TCRdb calls, TRBD1, cannot be checked with no DNA. The CDR3 runs 16 residues. Germline V gene data show CDR1 as SGHTA and CDR2 as FQGTGA. CDR3: CASSLVPGTGDSPLHF.

The V and J genes are TRBV5-1 and TRBJ1-4. Per germline, CDR1 SGHRS and CDR2 YFSETQ. The CDR3 loop spans 12 amino acids. The CDR3 sequence is CASSSLGEKLFF.

This chain's CDR3 is CASSQGFLSSPELGLHEQYF. The chain uses TRBV4-1 and TRBJ2-7; the D gene TCRdb calls, TRBD2, cannot be checked with no DNA. The germline V gene has CDR1 MGHRA and CDR2 YSYEKL. This CDR3 comprises 20 residues.

The chain joins TRBV12-3 or TRBV12-4 to TRBJ2-4; as DNA is missing, the TRBD1 call by TCRdb cannot be tested. The CDR3 consists of 15 residues. The CDR3 is CASSLGQGVKNIQYF.

The chain carries TRBV28 and TRBJ2-3; TCRdb names TRBD1, which stays unverified in the absence of DNA. CDR1 and CDR2 (germline): MDHEN, SYDVKM. CDR3 length: 15 amino acids. The CDR3 sequence is CASSSHRLRGDTQYF.

CDR3 protein: CASSLGDPIPGELFF. V gene TRBV11-2 combines with J gene TRBJ2-2. This CDR3 spans 15 amino acids. In germline, CDR1 is SGHAT, CDR2 FQNNGV.

The CDR3 sequence is CASTLRAGLAGNEQFF. The chain couples TRBV6-5 to TRBJ2-1; TCRdb calls TRBD2, which cannot be checked without DNA. The CDR3 is 16 residues long. Per germline, CDR1 MNHEY and CDR2 SVGAGI.

V is TRBV27 and J is TRBJ1-5; TCRdb names TRBD1, which stays unverified in the absence of DNA. Germline CDR1 reads MNHEY; CDR2 reads SMNVEV (reference sequence). This CDR3 region has 16 residues. The CDR3 is CASSKTGGMFNQPQHF.

The rearrangement joins TRBV6-4 to TRBJ2-1; the TCRdb call, TRBD2, lacks DNA for checking. The CDR3 length is 16 residues. Germline V gene lookup returns CDR1 MRHNA and CDR2 SNTAGT. CDR3 sequence: CASSDSVAGGPDEQFF.